This is a list of T cell receptor beta chains from one sample in a study of OX40 agonist ivuxolimab in advanced cancers. The assay was immunoSEQ multiplex PCR, and TCRdb's table has in-frame clones only and misses some. Here the sample spans 22,000 or so clones, roughly nine tenths being singletons. Here the sequenced sample was CD4+ or CD8+ T cells sorted from blood, taken in a trial of the OX40 agonist ivuxolimab. Source of these receptors: an adult with an advanced solid tumor such as melanoma, head and neck, liver or kidney cancer. CDR3s include the opening cysteine and the closing phenylalanine or tryptophan.

J gene,V gene,CDR3 protein
TRBJ1-1,TRBV5-8,CASSATANTEAFF
TRBJ1-1,TRBV7-9,CASSGTGIEAFF
TRBJ2-5,TRBV7-2,CASSLVVREETQYF
TRBJ2-7,TRBV7-2,CASSPGGAAQYF
TRBJ2-5,TRBV4-2,CASSQAGSRETQYF
TRBJ2-7,TRBV7-3,CASISTSGGCEQYF
TRBJ2-7,TRBV30,CAWIPRTSGTYEQYF
TRBJ2-2,TRBV5-8,CASSAQGVYTGELFF
TRBJ2-2,TRBV27,CASSLDGNTGELFF
TRBJ2-2,TRBV27,CASSLNLPNTGELFF